The present entry profiles one TCR beta chain with its context. Repertoires were generated with immunoSEQ multiplex PCR, while TCRdb's copy carries only in-frame clones and drops some. Here the sample spans about 34,000 clones, approximately 90% being singletons. The V gene end was trimmed by 4 bases and the J gene end by 6 bases; junction bases not matched to a gene: 3. The V gene's germline CDR1 is PRHDT and CDR2 FYEKMQ (reference sequence). The CDR3 is 16 residues long. The data belong to a study of T cell changes during pregnancy in multiple sclerosis. The receptor was isolated from a female donor with multiple sclerosis, enrolled in a pregnancy study. This chain connects TRBV13 to TRBJ2-1, with TRBD2 matching 16 bases. The starting material was CD8+ T cells from peripheral blood mononuclear cells, obtained in the third trimester of pregnancy. The CDR3 DNA is TGTGCCAGCAGCTCGGGACTAGCGGGGGGGGCCAATGAGCAGTTCTTC. This sequence encodes CASSSGLAGGANEQFF.